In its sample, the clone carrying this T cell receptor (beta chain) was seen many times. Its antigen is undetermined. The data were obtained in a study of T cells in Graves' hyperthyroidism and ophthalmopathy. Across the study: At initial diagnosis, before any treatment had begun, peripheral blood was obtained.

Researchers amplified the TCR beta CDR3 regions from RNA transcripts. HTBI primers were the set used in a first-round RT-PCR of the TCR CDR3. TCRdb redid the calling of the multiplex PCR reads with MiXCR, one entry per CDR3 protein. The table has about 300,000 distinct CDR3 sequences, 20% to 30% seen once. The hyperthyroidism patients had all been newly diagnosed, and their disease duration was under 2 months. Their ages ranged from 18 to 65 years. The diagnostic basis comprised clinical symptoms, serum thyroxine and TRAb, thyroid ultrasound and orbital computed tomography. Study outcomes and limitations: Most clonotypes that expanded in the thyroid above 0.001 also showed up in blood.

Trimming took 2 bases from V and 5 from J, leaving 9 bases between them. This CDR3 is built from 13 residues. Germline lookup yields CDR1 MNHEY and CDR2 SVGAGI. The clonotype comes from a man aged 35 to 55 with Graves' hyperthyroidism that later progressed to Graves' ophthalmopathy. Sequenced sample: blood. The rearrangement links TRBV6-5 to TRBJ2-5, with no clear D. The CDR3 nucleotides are TGTGCCAGCAGTTACGCCGTTCTCGAGACCCAGTACTTC. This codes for CASSYAVLETQYF.